Described below is a single T cell receptor (beta chain) sequence and its context. This sample was included in a study of blood T cell repertoires in COVID-19. In the study overall: The cDNA or gDNA used as material had been derived from T cells, B-cell-depleted T cells, or PBMCs.

V was shortened by 6 bases and J by 6 bases, with 23 bases between the two germline ends. This CDR3 has 16 residues. Germline V gene data show CDR1 as MNHEY and CDR2 as SMNVEV (reference sequence). As originally analysed: It was from reference gene primer amplification that nucleated cell counts were estimated. Assay: immunoSEQ multiplex PCR; the TCRdb copy retains only in-frame clones and omits some. That table supplies the V and J calls and clone size; D and trimming were determined from the DNA. The table has more than 200,000 clones, approximately 86% seen once; the top ten hold about 1.6%. Which cohort a participant joined came from the clinical history participants gave. Either two negative PCRs, clearance, or symptom resolution qualified Cohort 3 donors as recovered.

The receptor was isolated from a woman aged 50 to 60 who had recovered from COVID-19. The sample comprised PBMCs or T cells enriched from blood (not recorded which). The J gene is TRBJ1-1, the V gene TRBV27; D is perhaps TRBD1 (6 bases). This CDR3 reads CASSLYRPQQGAEAFF. The DNA for the CDR3 is TGTGCCAGCAGCCTCTATCGACCCCAACAGGGCGCTGAAGCTTTCTTT.